This T cell receptor beta chain was obtained from a study of cytomegalovirus exposure and HLA in healthy donors. For the study at large: From about 179 million T cells, an earlier analysis saw approximately 110 million unique TCR beta sequences. Study-level results: Analysis was carried out at a later point, and it linked a missense DCLRE1C variant to TCR beta V- and J-gene trimming. In vitro, a few CMV-associated chains proved specific for CMV antigens.

This clone showed up just a few times. Its antigen is still unknown. The CDR3 is 15 residues long. Trimming took 3 bases from V and 1 from J, leaving 12 bases between them. Germline loops: CDR1 KGHSH, CDR2 LQKENI. Both 60 Vbeta primers and 13 Jbeta primers went into the PCR. Libraries were prepared by immunoSEQ multiplex PCR; TCRdb keeps only in-frame clonotypes and omits some of them. Among around 150,000 clones listed, about 70% were seen once. The rearrangement uses TRBV18 and TRBJ1-2; D is unclear. The sample consisted of PBMCs. The clonotype originates from a woman aged 40 to 50 in good health and CMV-seronegative. This CDR3 is CASSPSEQSNYGYTF. For the CDR3, the DNA is TGTGCCAGCTCACCTTCCGAACAGAGTAACTATGGCTACACCTTC. Filled out from reference TRBV18 and TRBJ1-2, the complete variable domain reads NAGVMQNPRHLVRRRGQEARLRCSPMKGHSHVYWYRQLPEEGLKFMVYLQKENIIDESGMPKERFSAEFPKEGPSILRIQQVVRGDSAAYFCASSPSEQSNYGYTFGSGTRLTVV.